This T cell receptor (beta chain) originates from a study of identical twins. MiXCR, applied by TCRdb to the 5' RACE reads, yields one record per CDR3 protein. Of some 560,000 distinct CDR3 sequences in the sample, roughly 9.9% were seen once. Germline values: CDR1 MDHEN, CDR2 SYDVKM. Unmatched junction bases numbered 3, after V lost 0 bases and J lost 4 bases. The CDR3 length is 15 residues. The same sample was also used in a study of yellow fever vaccine responses in identical twins.

Input material: PBMCs. The clonotype was recovered from a young woman in good health. The J gene is TRBJ1-5, the V gene TRBV28; TRBD1 matches at 7 bases. In DNA form, the CDR3 reads TGTGCCAGCAGTTTATGGGGGGACAGAAATCAGCCCCAGCATTTT. This translates into CASSLWGDRNQPQHF.